This entry concerns a single T cell receptor beta chain. The germline gene is not matched at one end of the junction; a read error may be the cause. The PCR ran on 60 Vbeta and 13 Jbeta primers. Here immunoSEQ multiplex PCR was the method, and the copy in TCRdb shows in-frame clones only, minus some. Of roughly 130,000 clones listed, roughly three fifths were seen once; the top ten hold approximately 1.7%. This CDR3 is 13 amino acids long. CDR1 SSHAT and CDR2 FNYEAQ come from the germline V gene (reference sequence). Samples came from healthy bone marrow donors. This record belongs to a study of cytomegalovirus exposure and HLA in healthy donors.

The gene calls are TRBV7-7 and TRBJ2-5; 7 nucleotides align to TRBD1. The clonotype originates from a male donor in good health and CMV-seronegative. The source material was PBMCs. CDR3 loop: CASSSDRDETQYF. Here the CDR3 DNA reads TGTGCTAGCAGCTCAGACAGGGACGAGACCCAGTACTTC.